This TCR beta chain emerged from a study of cytomegalovirus exposure and HLA in healthy donors (dated by TCRdb to between 2016 and 2019). A note on the overall study: According to an earlier analysis of a few hundred of the donors, 150 million to 200 million T cells yielded over 90 million unique TCR beta sequences and approximately 280 Gb of sequence data. Roughly 300 gigabases of sequencing data and around 87 million unique TCR sequences were included in an early release covering 550 to 800 HLA-typed donors. Of the 350 to 450 genotyped donors, approximately 80% fell in the genetic ancestry cluster associated with self-reported Caucasian donors. The study was designed to test whether signatures of past pathogen exposure could be identified by cataloging public T cell receptors. Using immunosequencing, the study profiled T cell repertoires from 666 subjects and related those repertoires to cytomegalovirus serostatus. Besides the first cohort of some 670 subjects, a separate validation cohort made up of 120 different subjects was used. High-throughput TCR immunosequencing, statistical association of individual TCRs with disease status, and machine learning were combined to predict cytomegalovirus infection status. A later analysis re-examined previously published TCR beta repertoires from around 670 donors and added high-resolution HLA genotyping to investigate patterns of TCR occurrence. The later analysis used no new phenotypic data to find candidate immune exposures, relying instead on TCR beta sequences and their occurrence across donors. An earlier analysis of approximately 500 of the donors applied high-throughput TCR beta sequencing to assess whether each TCR beta V gene segment acted as functional or pseudogenic. Donor age, sex, ethnicity and CMV serostatus were compiled alongside the repertoire data. Genome-wide SNP genotypes for about 55% of the 666 donors were used in a later genetic analysis, which treated that subset as a discovery cohort. Every repertoire in the discovery cohort had been generated on one and the same sequencing platform. HLA typing included class I and class II loci at four-digit resolution. The number of donors typed differed by locus, with about 629-630 for A, B, C, DRB1 and DQB1, approximately 500 for DQA1, over 600 for DPA1, and under 490 for DPB1. Because of strong linkage in the cohort, five DR-DQ haplotypes were treated as single units for association and clustering. Among around 400 genotyped donors of the cohort, an average of around 220,000 unique TCR beta nucleotide sequences was sequenced per donor, of which roughly 17% were non-productive. Study-level results and caveats: According to a later genetic analysis, donors in an Asian-associated ancestry cluster had fewer N-insertions in productive TCRs than the roughly 670-donor mean. A cluster of highly shared sequence variants was judged likely to be a technical artifact of the sequencing pipeline. In an earlier analysis of 587 of the donors, most TCR beta V segments appeared in productive rearrangements about 87% or about 30% of the time, broadly matching IMGT annotations. A later analysis found that TCR association rates varied across HLA loci, with DRB1 alleles showing the most associated TCRs and HLA-C alleles the fewest. A further reported finding was that TCR beta sequences accurately predicted the HLA-A and HLA-B alleles for most subjects in the first cohort. A total of 150 to 200 TCR beta chains were listed by the study as associated with cytomegalovirus. The only immune exposure information available for the cohort was CMV serostatus. The authors suggested that the approach could potentially be generalized to other disease states and immunological phenotypes. Sequencing depth was assumed to be roughly uniform across donors in the presence/absence analyses, though that assumption may not hold. In a later analysis, most CMV-associated TCR beta chains were found to appear HLA-restricted, with HLA associations seemingly driven largely by CMV exposure. Some IMGT-functional V segments, including TRBV6-2 and TRBV6-3, could not be distinguished by the 87-base-pair reads and were therefore excluded. A later analysis associated 16,951 TCR beta sequences with specific HLA alleles at a false discovery rate of 0.05. An association between a missense DCLRE1C variant and V-gene and J-gene trimming of TCR beta chains was found in a later genetic analysis and replicated in an independent cohort. Correlated functional status among segregating V segments might be attributable to linkage disequilibrium, but an unknown experimental factor could not be ruled out. Compared with equally common non-associated chains, HLA-associated TCR beta chains in a later analysis were more clonally expanded and had lower generation probabilities. This cohort had only TCR beta chains sequenced, and the lack of alpha or paired-chain data limited which features could be detected. Most TCR sequences were seen in very few donors, while some public TCRs were found in many individuals. Three of the identified cytomegalovirus-associated TCR beta chains were confirmed in vitro to be specific for cytomegalovirus antigens. HLA typing was unavailable for some donors at each locus, so association tests used only the typed subset. A later analysis reported that several top co-occurrence clusters appeared linked to parvovirus B19, influenza, CMV and Epstein-Barr virus. Strong co-occurrence of HLA alleles, especially DR and DQ, made assigning TCR associations to individual alleles difficult. The earlier analysis of fewer than 750 of the donors excluded some 15 rarely observed V segments, including chromosome 9 orphons, because counts were too low. The classifier was reported to diagnose cytomegalovirus status with high specificity and sensitivity in both the original cohort and the validation cohort.

The germline V gene encodes CDR1 SGHTA and CDR2 FQGNSA. V is trimmed back by 5 bases and J by 4 bases, and the junction contains 12 bases that no gene match accounts for. From the cysteine up to the phenylalanine, the CDR3 has a length of 18 residues. Just CDR3 DNA is preserved here, 54 bases in frame from base 1. Receptor libraries were prepared by the immunoSEQ multiplex PCR assay. For the multiplex PCR, a mixture combining 60 forward primers for TCR Vbeta segments and 13 reverse primers for TCR Jbeta segments was used. The CDR3 region of rearranged TCR beta genes was amplified from genomic DNA by a multiplex PCR assay. On the Illumina HiSeq System, the amplified TCR beta libraries were sequenced as 87-base-pair reads. The authors processed their data as follows. A later analysis counted approximately 84 million unique TCR beta chains across the approximately 700 repertoires, and 10 million to 12 million of these chains were shared by at least two donors. Raw reads were error-corrected and collapsed into unique sequences by a nearest-neighbor algorithm in which closely related sequences were merged to remove PCR and sequencing errors. CDR3 sequences were aligned to IMGT reference sequences to assign V, D and J gene segments. For a sequence to be retained, a match of at least six nucleotides was required to both a V gene segment and a J gene segment. A rearrangement was called productive if the CDR3 had no stop codons and remained in frame with V and J, and every other rearrangement was called non-productive. Following IMGT convention, CDR3 was defined as the stretch from the second conserved V-encoded cysteine to the conserved J-encoded phenylalanine. Sequences without an unambiguous match to a single V gene segment were excluded from the earlier analysis of several hundred of the donors. An earlier analysis of several hundred of the donors classified V segments as functional when productive rearrangements were above 56.7% and as segregating when the standard deviation between donors was above 5%. A statistical classification framework was developed to diagnose cytomegalovirus status using the catalog of TCR beta chain sequences. A later analysis assigned V and J genes by comparing TCR nucleotide sequences with IMGT/GENE-DB human TR gene sequences. The TCRdist pipeline was used in a later analysis to assign CDR3 sequences and most-parsimonious VDJ recombination scenarios. A later analysis defined each TCR beta chain by its CDR3 amino acid sequence plus V-gene family, and excluded reads lacking a unique V-gene family. A later analysis removed 450 to 600 highly shared, low-generation-probability nucleotide sequences to deal with suspected cross-contamination and a sequencing artifact. In a later analysis, a clonal expansion index was calculated for each public chain from normalized within-repertoire ranks of inferred template counts. In a later analysis, generation probabilities were computed with a VDJ recombination model fitted to out-of-frame rearrangements, and the resulting probabilities were checked against IGoR. In a later analysis, TCR-TCR, TCR-HLA and TCR-CMV co-occurrence was scored with hypergeometric tests, and a repertoire-size bias correction was applied to TCR pairs. To estimate false discovery rates, a later analysis permuted the HLA or CMV assignments 20 times. In a later analysis, co-occurring TCRs were grouped using DBSCAN, with TCRdist sequence similarity added in when clustering inside HLA-allele-positive subsets. Co-occurrence clustering excluded repertoires with fewer than 30,000 or more than 120,000 public chains, plus five with anomalous nucleotide sharing. TCRdb obtained this table from immuneACCESS and retained in-frame rearrangements with V and J assigned. These tables miss some clones; where compared with another copy, unresolved V genes account for less than half of the shortfall, and the remainder is unexplained. That table supplies the V and J calls and clone size; D and trimming were determined from the DNA. This sample has 150,000 to 200,000 clones in its table, and 70% to 85% of those were observed once. Jointly, the top ten make up 6.4% of the sample.

The cohort comprised hundreds of healthy bone marrow donors. All cohort members were sampled while nominally healthy, although unrecorded immune exposures were likely present. The donor tested CMV seropositive and was one of the 289 seropositive cohort members. A peripheral blood sample was collected from each donor, and TCR beta sequencing was performed on peripheral blood mononuclear cells. The Qiagen DNeasy Blood Extraction Kit was used to extract genomic DNA from the blood cell samples. For this clone: Its antigen is not yet known. No much larger clonotype is one base removed from it; base qualities were not supplied.

The chain uses TRBV7-2 and TRBJ2-5; 14 middle bases align to TRBD2. The TCR sequence derives from a man aged 50-59 years in good health and CMV-seropositive. Sequenced input: PBMCs. This receptor carries the CDR3 CASSRAGTSGRGRETQYF. The sequenced DNA: TGTGCCAGCAGCCGTGCCGGGACTAGCGGGAGAGGTCGAGAGACCCAGTACTTC.